Listed here is a single T cell receptor beta chain. Antigen: not known. The CDR3 is 17 residues long. Germline V lookup: CDR1 GTSNPN, CDR2 SVGIG (reference sequence). The V and J ends lost 8 bases and 8 bases, in that order; junction bases with no gene match: 21. PCR employed 60 Vbeta and 13 Jbeta primers. TCRdb's copy holds only in-frame clones and misses some; the assay was immunoSEQ multiplex PCR. The data include 100,000 to 150,000 clones; the top ten clones carry 2.2%. The source of the sample is a study of cytomegalovirus exposure and HLA in healthy donors. Study-level findings and limits: The authors assumed roughly uniform sequencing depth across donors for presence/absence analyses.

The TCR sequence derives from a man in his forties or fifties in good health and CMV-seronegative. Sample: PBMCs. The gene calls are TRBV30 and TRBJ2-1; 10 bases align to TRBD2. In DNA, the CDR3 is TGTGCCGGAAGACTAGCGGGTAGAACGTCCTTTTGGTATGAGCAGTTCTTC. Its translation is CAGRLAGRTSFWYEQFF.